The rows below give T cell receptor beta chains drawn from one sample of a study of blood T cell repertoires in COVID-19. Produced via immunoSEQ multiplex PCR; TCRdb's table is partial and in-frame only. The sample includes about 26,000 clones, around 92% of them seen just once. Sequencing was done on a sample of peripheral blood. Receptors originate from a human donor in a cohort sampled during active COVID-19. Each CDR3 is given with its conserved first and last residue. The D gene is left open where the match is weak. Where a row states a size, it is once, few, many or the class of an expanded clone; other rows omit it.

j_call	v_call	d_call	clone_size	cdr3_nt	cdr3_aa
TRBJ2-6	TRBV7-8	.	.	TGTGCCAGCAGCTTAGCGCTCGGTAGCTCTGGGGCCAACGTCCTGACTTTC	CASSLALGSSGANVLTF
TRBJ1-1	TRBV24-1	.	once	TGTGCCACCAGTAATCGGGGAACTGAAGCTTTCTTT	CATSNRGTEAFF
TRBJ1-2	TRBV3-1/TRBV3-2	.	.	TGTGCCAGCAGCCAAGATCCGGCGGCTATTGATGGCTACACCTTC	CASSQDPAAIDGYTF
TRBJ2-4	TRBV10-2	.	.	TGCGCCAGCAGTGACCCCGGTCCCAACATTCAGTACTTC	CASSDPGPNIQYF
TRBJ2-1	TRBV4-1	.	.	TGCGCCAGCAGCCAAGCGGGGTTTGAGCAGTTCTTC	CASSQAGFEQFF
TRBJ1-6	TRBV2	.	.	TGTGCCAGCATGGGTGGGGCCTTAAATTCACCCCTCCACTTT	CASMGGALNSPLHF
TRBJ1-4	TRBV5-1	.	.	TGCGCCAGCAGCTTCGGCGGACAGTCAACTAATGAAAAACTGTTTTTT	CASSFGGQSTNEKLFF
TRBJ1-4	TRBV29-1	.	.	TGCAGCGTTGAGGGTACAGGGCCTAATGAAAAACTGTTTTTT	CSVEGTGPNEKLFF
TRBJ2-3	TRBV7-2	TRBD1	.	TGTGCCAGCAGCTTAGCGGGACAGGGGCCTCTGGCGCAGTATTTT	CASSLAGQGPLAQYF
TRBJ2-1	TRBV7-8	TRBD1	.	TGTGCCAGCAGCTCCCAGGGGGTAGGCTACAATGAGCAGTTCTTC	CASSSQGVGYNEQFF
TRBJ1-6	TRBV7-9	TRBD1	.	TGTGCCAGCAGCTTAGAGGGACAGAAGACTAATTCACCCCTCCACTTT	CASSLEGQKTNSPLHF
TRBJ2-3	TRBV5-4	.	.	TGTGCCAGCAGCTTCGGAGGAGATACGCAGTATTTT	CASSFGGDTQYF
TRBJ1-2	TRBV4-1	.	once	TGCGCCAGCAGCCAAATTCTAGCCGCACGGGGGAACTATGGCTACACCTTC	CASSQILAARGNYGYTF
TRBJ2-6	TRBV7-2	TRBD1	.	TGTGCCAGCAGCTGGGGACAGCAGGGGTCCTCTGGGGCCAACGTCCTGACTTTC	CASSWGQQGSSGANVLTF
TRBJ2-1	TRBV24-1	.	.	TGTGCCACCAGTGCTGGCGGGACAGCAGACAATGAGCAGTTCTTC	CATSAGGTADNEQFF
TRBJ1-4	TRBV7-2	.	.	TGTGCCAGCAGCTTAGGTGGAGGGAGCAATGAAAAACTGTTTTTT	CASSLGGGSNEKLFF
TRBJ2-5	TRBV11-3	TRBD1	.	TGTGCCAGCAGCTTTACGACAGGGGCACCCCAAGAGACCCAGTACTTC	CASSFTTGAPQETQYF
TRBJ1-2	TRBV5-1	TRBD1	.	TGCGCCAGCAGCCCGACAGGGGACGACTATGGCTACACCTTC	CASSPTGDDYGYTF
TRBJ1-1	TRBV14	TRBD1	.	TGTGCCAGCAGCTCGCACCGGACAGGGGCGTACGCTGAAGCTTTCTTT	CASSSHRTGAYAEAFF
TRBJ2-7	TRBV3-1/TRBV3-2	.	.	TGTGCCAGCAGCTTGCAGGGTATCGACGAGCAGTACTTC	CASSLQGIDEQYF
TRBJ2-7	TRBV5-1	TRBD2	.	TGCGCCAGCAGCTTGCTGGCTAGCGGGACGTACGAGCAGTACTTC	CASSLLASGTYEQYF
TRBJ1-6	TRBV5-1	.	.	TGCGCCAGCAGCTTGCTTAGCTATGGCGTTTATAATTCACCCCTCCACTTT	CASSLLSYGVYNSPLHF
TRBJ1-2	TRBV30	.	.	TGTGCCTGGGATTATGGACACTGGGGCTACACCTTC	CAWDYGHWGYTF
TRBJ2-7	TRBV13	TRBD1	.	TGTGCCAGCAGCTTACTTAGGACAGGGCTCTACGAGCAGTACTTC	CASSLLRTGLYEQYF
TRBJ2-3	TRBV6-2/TRBV6-3	.	.	TGTGCCAGCAGTACTAGCCGGAGAACTACGCAGTATTTT	CASSTSRRTTQYF
TRBJ1-1	TRBV10-3	TRBD1	.	TGTGCCACCGGGACAGGAGGGAACACTGAAGCTTTCTTT	CATGTGGNTEAFF
TRBJ2-6	TRBV2	.	.	TGTGCCAGTCACCAGGTGTTTGGGGCCAACGTCCTGACTTTC	CASHQVFGANVLTF
TRBJ2-3	TRBV9	.	.	TGTGCCAGCAGCCCCCGACATGCCCCAGATACGCAGTATTTT	CASSPRHAPDTQYF
TRBJ1-2	TRBV7-9	.	.	TGTGCCAGCAGCTCGGACGTACAGGTTGGCTACACCTTC	CASSSDVQVGYTF
TRBJ2-5	TRBV5-1	.	.	TGCGCCAGCAGCTTGGAACCCAAGCACTGGGAGACCCAGTACTTC	CASSLEPKHWETQYF
TRBJ1-2	TRBV15	TRBD1	.	TGTGCCACCAGCAGAGATCGGCAGGGGGTCAGCTACACCTTC	CATSRDRQGVSYTF
TRBJ1-6	TRBV19	.	.	TGTGCCAGTACCCCGGGACTGAATAATTCACCCCTCCACTTT	CASTPGLNNSPLHF
TRBJ2-3	TRBV11-2	.	.	TGTGCCAGCAGCGCTCGAAGCCAGGGAGATACGCAGTATTTT	CASSARSQGDTQYF